This TCR beta chain appears in the sequencing data of a study of blood T cell repertoires in COVID-19. V was cut by 8 bases and J by 6 bases, with 19 bases left in between. Germline V gives CDR1 LNHDA, CDR2 SQIVND (reference sequence). The CDR3 has 14 amino acids. Profiling relied on immunoSEQ multiplex PCR, and the TCRdb table lists in-frame clones only, not all of them. This table holds 250,000 to 300,000 clones, 80% to 90% found once. The table lists this clone with a count of one. The gene calls are TRBV19 and TRBJ1-1, with D perhaps matching TRBD1 (6 bases). The specimen was peripheral blood. The clonotype comes from a woman in her 70s with acute or convalescent COVID-19. The CDR3 DNA is TGTGCCAGTGGATTTACAGGGAAAGTCGCTGAAGCTTTCTTT. Its translation is CASGFTGKVAEAFF.